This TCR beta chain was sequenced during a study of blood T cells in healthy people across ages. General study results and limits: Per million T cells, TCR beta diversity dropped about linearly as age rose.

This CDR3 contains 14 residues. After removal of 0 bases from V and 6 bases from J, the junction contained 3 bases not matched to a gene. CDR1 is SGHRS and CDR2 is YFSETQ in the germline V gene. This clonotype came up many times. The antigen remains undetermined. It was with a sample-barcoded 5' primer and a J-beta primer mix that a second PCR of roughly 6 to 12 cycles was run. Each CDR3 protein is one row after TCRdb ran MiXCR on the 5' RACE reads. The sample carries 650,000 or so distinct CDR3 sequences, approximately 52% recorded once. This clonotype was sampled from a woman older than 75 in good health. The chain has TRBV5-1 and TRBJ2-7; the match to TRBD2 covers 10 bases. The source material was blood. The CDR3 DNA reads TGCGCCAGCAGCTTGGCTAGCGGGAGTTCCGAGCAGTACTTC. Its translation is CASSLASGSSEQYF.